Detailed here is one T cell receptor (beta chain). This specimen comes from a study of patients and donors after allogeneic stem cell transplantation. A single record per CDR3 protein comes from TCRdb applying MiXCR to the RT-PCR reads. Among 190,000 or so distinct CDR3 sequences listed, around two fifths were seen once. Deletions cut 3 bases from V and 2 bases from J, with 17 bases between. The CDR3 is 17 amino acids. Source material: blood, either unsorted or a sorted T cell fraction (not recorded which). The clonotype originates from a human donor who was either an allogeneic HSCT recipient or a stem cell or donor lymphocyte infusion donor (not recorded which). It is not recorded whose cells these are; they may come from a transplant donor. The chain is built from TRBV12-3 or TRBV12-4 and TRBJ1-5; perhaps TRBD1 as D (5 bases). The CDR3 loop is CASSLRMGDVGNQPQHF. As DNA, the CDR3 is TGTGCCAGCAGTTTGCGTATGGGGGACGTGGGCAATCAGCCCCAGCATTTT.